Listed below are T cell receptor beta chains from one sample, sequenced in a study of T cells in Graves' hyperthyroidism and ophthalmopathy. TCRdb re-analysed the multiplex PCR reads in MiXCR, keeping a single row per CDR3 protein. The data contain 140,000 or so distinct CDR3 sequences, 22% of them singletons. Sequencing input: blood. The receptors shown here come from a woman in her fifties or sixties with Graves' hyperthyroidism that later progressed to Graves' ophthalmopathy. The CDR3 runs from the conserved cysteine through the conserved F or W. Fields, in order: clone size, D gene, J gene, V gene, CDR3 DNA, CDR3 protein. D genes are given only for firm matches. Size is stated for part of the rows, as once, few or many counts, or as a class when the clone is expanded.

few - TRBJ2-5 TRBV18 TGTGCCAGCTCACCACAGCCCGAGACCCAGTACTTC CASSPQPETQYF
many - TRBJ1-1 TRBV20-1 TGCAGTGCTAGAGATCAAGTTAGGGGCACTGAAGCTTTCTTT CSARDQVRGTEAFF
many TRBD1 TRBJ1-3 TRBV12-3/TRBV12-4 TGTGCCAGCAGTGTTACAGGGGGAGCTGGAAACACCATATATTTT CASSVTGGAGNTIYF
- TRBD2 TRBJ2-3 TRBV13 TGTGCTAGCGGGAGGGGCGATACGCAGTATTTT CASGRGDTQYF
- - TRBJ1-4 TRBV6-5 TGTGCCAGCAGTTACACCAGGGATATGCGGGAAAAACTGTTTTTT CASSYTRDMREKLFF
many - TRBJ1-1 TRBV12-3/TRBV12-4 TGTGCCAGCAGTTTAGTCGGATCGAACACTGAAGCTTTCTTT CASSLVGSNTEAFF
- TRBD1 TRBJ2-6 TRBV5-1 TGCGCCAGCAGCCCGGGGACAGGAAACTCTGGGGCCAACGTCCTGACTTTC CASSPGTGNSGANVLTF
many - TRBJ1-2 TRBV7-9 TGTGCCAGCAGCTTATTGACCGGGACACCTAACTATGGCTACACCTTC CASSLLTGTPNYGYTF
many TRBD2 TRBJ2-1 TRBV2 TGTGCCAGCAAAAAGGGACTAGCGACCTCACGGTCACACAATGAGCAGTTCTTC CASKKGLATSRSHNEQFF
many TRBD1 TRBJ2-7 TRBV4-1 TGCGCCAGCAGCCAAGCCGGGACAGTCAACGAGCAGTACTTC CASSQAGTVNEQYF
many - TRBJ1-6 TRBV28 TGTGCCAGCAGTCCTAAACGAGGTTCACCCCTCCACTTT CASSPKRGSPLHF
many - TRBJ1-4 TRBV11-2 TGTGCCAGCAGCCCAGCAGGGACAACTAATGAAAAACTGTTTTTT CASSPAGTTNEKLFF
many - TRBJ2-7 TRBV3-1 TGTGCCAGCAGCCAAGATAAAAGTTTACGGCAGTACTTC CASSQDKSLRQYF
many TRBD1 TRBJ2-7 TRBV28 TGTGCCAGCAGTTTATATGGACAGGGGGCGGGTGAGCAGTACTTC CASSLYGQGAGEQYF
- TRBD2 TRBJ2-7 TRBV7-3 TGTGCCAGCAGCTTATCGGGAGGGACTACCACCTACGAGCAGTACTTC CASSLSGGTTTYEQYF
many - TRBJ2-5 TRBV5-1 TGCGCCAGCAGCCTCGACAGTCTCGAGACCCAGTACTTC CASSLDSLETQYF
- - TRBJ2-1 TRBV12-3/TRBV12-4 TGTGCCAGCAGTTTGAGACAGGGTAGCGGGAAGAATGAGCAGTTCTTC CASSLRQGSGKNEQFF
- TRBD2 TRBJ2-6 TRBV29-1 TGCAGCGTTGGGGGGGGGTCTGGGGCCAACGTCCTGACTTTC CSVGGGSGANVLTF
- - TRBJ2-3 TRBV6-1 TGTGCCAGCAGTTATACGGCAGGCGTCACAGATACGCAGTATTTT CASSYTAGVTDTQYF
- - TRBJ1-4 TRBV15 TGTGCCACCAGCATTTCGGGGAGCTATAATGAAAAACTGTTTTTT CATSISGSYNEKLFF
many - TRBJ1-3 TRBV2 TGTGCCAGCAGTAGTCTACGTACCGGGGCGGGAAACACCATATATTTT CASSSLRTGAGNTIYF
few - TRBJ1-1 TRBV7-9 TGTGCCAGCAGCTTAGTATTTTCGAACACTGAAGCTTTCTTT CASSLVFSNTEAFF
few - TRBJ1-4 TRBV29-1 TGCAGCGGGGGAGAGTTGAGGGAAAAACTGTTTTTT CSGGELREKLFF
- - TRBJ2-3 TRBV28 TGTGCCAGCAGTGCCAGGATAAACGTGGATACGCAGTATTTT CASSARINVDTQYF
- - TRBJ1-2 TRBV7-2 TGTGCCAGCAGCTTAGCCTCTACTCCCTGGTGGGGCTACACCTTC CASSLASTPWWGYTF
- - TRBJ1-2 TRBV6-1 TGTGCCAGCAGTGCCCGGACAGCAGTCTATGGCTACACCTTC CASSARTAVYGYTF
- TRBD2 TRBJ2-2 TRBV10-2 TGCGCCAGCAGTGAGGCGGGAGGGCGAATCGGGGAGCTGTTTTTT CASSEAGGRIGELFF
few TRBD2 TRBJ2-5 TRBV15 TGTGCCACCAGCGGAGGGGCTCCTTCTTTAGCGGGAGGGATGAAGACCCAGTACTTC CATSGGAPSLAGGMKTQYF